The entry that follows covers one TCR beta chain sequence. Clones were read by immunoSEQ multiplex PCR, and TCRdb kept only the in-frame ones, dropping some. The top ten clones hold around 1.5% of a sample with 84,000 or so clones, approximately 93% of them seen once. This sample was taken from a study of Tregs in tolerant kidney transplant recipients. Related graft donors supplied nonmyeloablative bone marrow transplants, and mixed chimerism was transient. The J segment lost 7 bases and the V segment lost 6 bases, leaving 9 bases of the junction unmatched. Germline CDR1 is LNHDA and CDR2 is SQIVND (reference sequence). CDR3 size: 15 residues.

The receptor was derived from a human patient who received a combined kidney and bone marrow transplant. T cells may partly derive from the graft donor. The sequences come from CD4+ T cells from blood (PBMCs), collected 12 months after the transplant. The J gene is TRBJ1-4, the V gene TRBV19; TRBD1 matches at 9 bases. DNA of the CDR3: TGTGCCAGTAGACGTCGACAGGGGGGTCTTGAAAAACTGTTTTTT. As protein: CASRRRQGGLEKLFF.